The rows below give T cell receptor beta chains drawn from one sample of a study of T-cell reconstitution after alpha-beta-depleted transplantation in children. TCRdb reprocessed the PCR reads via MiXCR and lists one record per CDR3 protein. The table records about 98,000 distinct CDR3 sequences, over 6% of them present only once. The source was PBMCs, collected before TCRalphabeta/CD19-depleted stem cell transplant. These receptors all come from a boy aged 2 to 10 with acute lymphoblastic leukemia, due to receive a stem cell transplant. Both conserved end residues are part of each CDR3. The D gene is left open where the match is weak. Clone size is not always given. Where it is, it says once, few, many or a class for expanded clones.

>many|NA|TRBJ1-5|TRBV4-1
CASSQGDLGGNQPQHF
TGCGCCAGCAGCCAAGGGGACTTAGGGGGCAATCAGCCCCAGCATTTT
>few|TRBD2|TRBJ2-5|TRBV7-2
CASNPGLAGQETQYF
TGTGCCAGCAACCCGGGACTAGCGGGGCAAGAGACCCAGTACTTC
>many|TRBD2|TRBJ2-1|TRBV12-5
CASSLAGANEQFF
TGTGCTAGCAGTCTAGCGGGGGCCAATGAGCAGTTCTTC
>NA|TRBD1|TRBJ1-5|TRBV12-5
CASPSTGVQPQHF
TGTGCTAGTCCTTCAACAGGGGTTCAGCCCCAGCATTTT
>many|NA|TRBJ1-2|TRBV5-1
CASSLGTQGRTYGYTF
TGCGCCAGCAGCTTGGGTACGCAGGGAAGGACTTATGGCTACACCTTC
>many|TRBD2|TRBJ2-3|TRBV7-2
CASSLAGLAGHTDTQYF
TGTGCCAGCAGCTTAGCGGGACTAGCGGGGCACACAGATACGCAGTATTTT
>NA|NA|TRBJ1-6|TRBV5-1
CASSLDQSNSPLHF
TGCGCCAGCAGCTTGGACCAGTCTAATTCACCCCTCCACTTT
>many|TRBD2|TRBJ2-2|TRBV3-1
CASSQAGGAVTGELFF
TGTGCCAGCAGCCAAGCCGGGGGGGCCGTCACCGGGGAGCTGTTTTTT
>few|NA|TRBJ2-7|TRBV6-6
CASTAEGRSEQYF
TGTGCCAGCACGGCAGAGGGGCGCTCCGAGCAGTACTTC
>few|NA|TRBJ2-2|TRBV25-1
CASSAPLLTGELFF
TGTGCCAGCAGTGCCCCTCTGCTCACCGGGGAGCTGTTTTTT
>many|TRBD1|TRBJ1-2|TRBV10-3
CAISLYRGTGYGYTF
TGTGCCATCAGTCTGTACAGGGGAACGGGCTATGGCTACACCTTC
>many|NA|TRBJ2-4|TRBV27
CASNDIQYF
TGTGCCAGCAACGACATTCAGTACTTC
>few|TRBD2|TRBJ2-3|TRBV29-1
CSVERGGLAGAVDTQYF
TGCAGCGTTGAAAGGGGAGGTCTAGCGGGGGCAGTAGATACGCAGTATTTT
>NA|TRBD2|TRBJ2-1|TRBV20-1
CSAFTSGGRDEQFF
TGCAGTGCTTTCACTAGCGGGGGTAGGGATGAGCAGTTCTTC
>NA|NA|TRBJ1-6|TRBV3-1
CASSPTSSPLHF
TGTGCCAGCAGCCCTACCAGTTCACCCCTCCACTTT
>NA|NA|TRBJ1-5|TRBV15
CATSRVRGHNQPQHF
TGTGCCACCAGCAGAGTACGGGGGCACAATCAGCCCCAGCATTTT
>few|NA|TRBJ2-5|TRBV29-1
CSVERLRGETQYF
TGCAGCGTTGAACGGCTTAGAGGAGAGACCCAGTACTTC
>many|NA|TRBJ1-3|TRBV5-1
CASSLAEPSGNTIYF
TGCGCCAGCAGCTTGGCCGAACCCTCTGGAAACACCATATATTTT
>few|NA|TRBJ2-3|TRBV7-8
CASSAGTTTDTQYF
TGTGCCAGCAGCGCCGGGACGACCACAGATACGCAGTATTTT
>few|NA|TRBJ2-7|TRBV6-2/TRBV6-3
CASSYSSLPLSYEQYF
TGTGCCAGCAGTTACTCGAGCCTACCCCTTTCCTACGAGCAGTACTTC
>few|TRBD1|TRBJ2-7|TRBV5-1
CASSPGQVWMEQYF
TGCGCCAGCAGCCCGGGACAGGTTTGGATGGAGCAGTACTTC
>NA|NA|TRBJ2-5|TRBV20-1
CSARDWGNQETQYF
TGCAGTGCTAGAGATTGGGGAAACCAAGAGACCCAGTACTTC
>many|TRBD1|TRBJ1-2|TRBV7-2
CASIGQGARGYTF
TGTGCCAGCATAGGACAGGGGGCGCGCGGCTACACCTTC
>many|NA|TRBJ2-2|TRBV7-8
CASTTPRRGANTGELFF
TGTGCCAGCACCACCCCCAGGCGGGGCGCCAACACCGGGGAGCTGTTTTTT
>NA|TRBD1|TRBJ1-4|TRBV3-1
CASSLRRQGGEKLFF
TGTGCCAGCAGCCTGCGTCGGCAGGGGGGCGAAAAACTGTTTTTT
>many|NA|TRBJ1-1|TRBV5-4
CASSLVELRNTEAFF
TGTGCCAGCAGCTTGGTGGAACTTAGGAACACTGAAGCTTTCTTT